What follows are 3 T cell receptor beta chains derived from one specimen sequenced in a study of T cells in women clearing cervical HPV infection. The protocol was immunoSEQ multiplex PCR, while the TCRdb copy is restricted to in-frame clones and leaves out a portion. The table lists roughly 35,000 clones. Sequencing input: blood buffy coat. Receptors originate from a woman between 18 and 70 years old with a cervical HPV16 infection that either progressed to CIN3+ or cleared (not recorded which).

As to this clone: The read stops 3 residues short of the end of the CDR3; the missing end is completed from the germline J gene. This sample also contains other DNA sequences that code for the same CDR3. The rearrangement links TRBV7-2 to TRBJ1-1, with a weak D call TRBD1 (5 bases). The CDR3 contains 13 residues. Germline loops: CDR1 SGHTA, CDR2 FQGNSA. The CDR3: CASSWGLAGGAFF. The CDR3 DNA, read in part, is TGTGCCAGCAGCTGGGGCTTAGCGGGTGGA.

The CDR3 protein is CASSLAGQGSYEQYF. The CDR3 bases that were read are TGTGCCAGCAGCTTAGCGGGACAGGGATCCTACGAG. The V gene is TRBV13, the J gene TRBJ2-7; 9 bases fit TRBD1. The CDR3 goes on 3 residues after the read ends, and that part is filled in from the germline J gene. The germline CDR1 and CDR2 sequences are PRHDT and FYEKMQ (reference sequence). This CDR3 region has 15 residues. V was pared by 1 base and J by 1 base, with 2 bases of the junction left unmatched.

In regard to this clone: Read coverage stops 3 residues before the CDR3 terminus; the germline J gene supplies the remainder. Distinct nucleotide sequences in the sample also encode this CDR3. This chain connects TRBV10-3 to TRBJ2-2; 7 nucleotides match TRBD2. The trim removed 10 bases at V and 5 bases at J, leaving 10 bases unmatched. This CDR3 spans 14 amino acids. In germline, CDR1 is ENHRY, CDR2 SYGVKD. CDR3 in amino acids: CATRGTTITGELFF. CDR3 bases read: TGTGCCACAAGAGGGACTACCATAACCGGGGAG.